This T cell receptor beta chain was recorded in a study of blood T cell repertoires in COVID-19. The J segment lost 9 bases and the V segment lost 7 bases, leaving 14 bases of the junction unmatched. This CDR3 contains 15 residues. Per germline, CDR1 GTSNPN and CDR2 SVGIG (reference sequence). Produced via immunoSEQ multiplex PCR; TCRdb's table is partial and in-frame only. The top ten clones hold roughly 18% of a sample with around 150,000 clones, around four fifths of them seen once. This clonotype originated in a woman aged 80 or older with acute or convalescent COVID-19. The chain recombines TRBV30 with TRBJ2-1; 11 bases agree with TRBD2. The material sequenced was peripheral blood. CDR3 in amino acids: CAYRKVLAGGAEQFF. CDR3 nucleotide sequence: TGTGCCTACAGAAAAGTCCTAGCGGGGGGTGCTGAGCAGTTCTTC. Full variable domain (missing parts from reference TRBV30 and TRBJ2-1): SQTIHQWPATLVQPVGSPLSLECTVEGTSNPNLYWYRQAAGRGLQLLFYSVGIGQISSEVPQNLSASRPQDRQFILSSKKLLLSDSGFYLCAYRKVLAGGAEQFFGPGTRLTVL.